This T cell receptor beta chain was identified during a study of shared clonotypes between healthy human individuals. This clone was recorded a few times. Clones were sequenced by immunoSEQ multiplex PCR, and TCRdb holds only the in-frame ones, with some missing. The sample gives 600,000 to 700,000 clones, about three quarters of which show up once; around 1.8% is in the top ten. The receptor was derived from a woman aged 30 to 39 in good health. Material for sequencing was memory CD4+ T cells sorted from blood. Noted subset: CD45RA-negative fraction.

CDR3 in amino acids: CASRPDIARLYGYTF. CDR3 in DNA: TGTGCCAGCAGACCCGACATTGCCAGGCTCTATGGCTACACCTTC. V and J are TRBV6-5 and TRBJ1-2, with D uncertain. CDR3 size: 15 residues. Trimming left V 6 bases short and J 4 bases short, with 18 bases between. Germline loops: CDR1 MNHEY, CDR2 SVGAGI.